Each of the 16 T cell receptor beta chains below was sequenced from the same sample in a study of T cell responses to AZD1222 COVID-19 vaccine. The table came from immunoSEQ multiplex PCR; TCRdb's copy has only in-frame clones and leaves some out. The repertoire holds about 150,000 clones, with 70% to 90% as singletons. The source was peripheral blood, collected on day 0 of AZD1222 vaccination. Receptors were obtained from an adult in good health.

The chain employs TRBV19 and TRBJ2-1, with D maybe TRBD2 (7 bases). The germline gives CDR1 LNHDA, CDR2 SQIVND (reference sequence). The length of the CDR3 is 16 residues. V lost 5 bases, J lost 7 bases, and 21 bases lay in between. CDR3 in amino acids: CASSSPLWGGGNEQFF. CDR3 nucleotides: TGTGCCAGTAGTTCCCCCTTGTGGGGAGGGGGGAATGAGCAGTTCTTC.

The J gene is TRBJ2-7, the V gene TRBV5-1, with 9 bases fitting TRBD1. Germline V gene data show CDR1 as SGHRS and CDR2 as YFSETQ. V shed 3 bases and J 3 bases; nucleotides not matched to a gene: 7. The CDR3 totals 15 residues. In nucleotides, the CDR3 is TGCGCCAGCAGCTACGTGACAGGGGGGGTCTACGAGCAGTACTTC. It encodes CASSYVTGGVYEQYF.

There are a few counts of this clone. The chain links TRBV7-8 to TRBJ2-1, with D maybe TRBD2 (7 bases). V lost 5 bases and J lost 6, with 14 bases in between. The CDR3 covers 14 residues. Per germline, CDR1 SGHVS and CDR2 FQNEAQ. The CDR3 is CASSPWEGGNEQFF. Written as DNA, the CDR3 is TGTGCCAGCAGCCCGTGGGAGGGGGGCAATGAGCAGTTCTTC.

The rearrangement links TRBV7-2 to TRBJ2-1; D might be TRBD2 (6 bases). Germline V lookup: CDR1 SGHTA, CDR2 FQGNSA. With 4 bases removed from V and 8 bases from J, the gap between germline ends came to 9 bases. This CDR3 spans 12 amino acids. CDR3 sequence reads: CASSYWRDEQFF. CDR3 in DNA: TGTGCCAGCAGCTATTGGAGGGATGAGCAGTTCTTC.

This chain joins TRBV3-1 (or the pseudogene TRBV3-2) and TRBJ2-7; D is undetermined. Germline V gene sequence: CDR1 LGHDT, CDR2 YNNKEL (reference sequence). V was cut by 1 base and J by 12 bases, with 16 bases left in between. CDR3 size: 13 residues. The CDR3 region is CASSQGLFLSLYF. The DNA of the CDR3 is TGTGCCAGCAGCCAAGGGCTGTTCCTCAGCTTGTACTTC.

The rearrangement joins TRBV27 to TRBJ1-1, with D unresolved. The V end lost 4 bases, the J end lost 9 bases, and 12 bases lay between the germline ends. CDR3 length equals 12 residues. Germline CDR1 and CDR2: MNHEY and SMNVEV (reference sequence). CDR3 sequence reads: CASSSPTTKAFF. The CDR3 DNA sequence: TGTGCCAGCAGTTCCCCGACGACCAAAGCTTTCTTT.

The rearrangement joins TRBV10-2 to TRBJ2-3; no reliable D call. V lost 0 bases and J lost 4, with 8 bases in between. The CDR3 runs 14 residues. In germline, CDR1 is WSHSY, CDR2 SAAADI. The CDR3 DNA reads as TGCGCCAGCAGTGAGTCGACTTTTGCAGATACGCAGTATTTT. Translated: CASSESTFADTQYF.

The chain carries TRBV18 and TRBJ2-7, with a weak D call TRBD1 (5 bases). The germline V and J ends were trimmed by 6 bases and 2 bases, with 14 bases remaining between them. The CDR3 is 14 residues long. The germline V gene has CDR1 KGHSH and CDR2 LQKENI. The CDR3 sequence: CASSQGAQTYEQYF. As DNA, the CDR3 is TGTGCCAGCTCCCAGGGCGCACAGACCTACGAGCAGTACTTC.

The V and J genes are TRBV5-4 and TRBJ2-2; 11 bases match TRBD2. J was trimmed by 0 bases and V by 0 bases; bases with no gene match: 1. CDR3 length equals 17 residues. CDR1 is SGHNT and CDR2 is YYREEE in the germline V gene (reference sequence). The CDR3 nucleotides read TGTGCCAGCAGCTTGGTGACTAGCGGGACGAACACCGGGGAGCTGTTTTTT. Its protein product is CASSLVTSGTNTGELFF.

CDR3 residues: CASSLFGRMNTEAFF. The CDR3 DNA reads TGTGCCAGCAGTTTATTCGGCAGGATGAACACTGAAGCTTTCTTT. This chain joins TRBV28 and TRBJ1-1; D is uncertain. This CDR3 spans 15 amino acids. Trimming removed 1 base from V and 0 bases from J, with 9 bases in between. Looked up from germline, CDR1 is MDHEN and CDR2 is SYDVKM.

The table lists this clone with a few counts. This chain uses TRBV27 with TRBJ1-3, with 8 bases lining up with TRBD1. The CDR3 runs 19 residues. Germline assignment: CDR1 MNHEY and CDR2 SMNVEV (reference sequence). Trimming at V came to 3 bases and at J to 0 bases, leaving 13 bases not matched to a gene. Written as DNA, the CDR3 is TGTGCCAGCAGTTTCGTGCGGGGGACAGGCAGGGTCTCTGGAAACACCATATATTTT. This gives the protein CASSFVRGTGRVSGNTIYF.

The CDR3 nucleotides are TGTGCCAGCAGTGGGGCTAGAACCACTGAAGCTTTCTTT. Its protein is CASSGARTTEAFF. This chain joins TRBV2 and TRBJ1-1; D is unresolved. Trimming cost V 4 bases and J 4 bases, with 10 bases left between them. CDR1 is SNHLY and CDR2 is FYNNEI in the germline V gene. The CDR3 spans 13 residues.

This chain links TRBV14 with TRBJ1-3, with D unresolved. Trimming stripped 3 bases from V and 0 bases from J, with 12 bases between. Germline V lookup: CDR1 SGHDN, CDR2 FVKESK. CDR3 length equals 16 residues. The CDR3 nucleotides are TGTGCCAGCAGCCAGGGCAGGTTCAGCTCTGGAAACACCATATATTTT. It codes for CASSQGRFSSGNTIYF.

The CDR3 region is CASSAIDIYYGYTF. CDR3 sequence (DNA): TGTGCCAGCAGTGCTATCGACATATACTATGGCTACACCTTC. The chain links TRBV25-1 to TRBJ1-2; D uncertain. Germline loops: CDR1 MGHDK, CDR2 SYGVNS. CDR3 size: 14 residues. Trimming shortened V by 4 bases and J by 3 bases, and 12 bases separated the two germline ends.

This chain connects TRBV6-5 to TRBJ2-5; D not certain. The CDR3 is made up of 15 amino acids. Germline V CDR1 and CDR2: MNHEY, SVGAGI. Trimming took 4 bases from V and 4 from J, leaving 16 bases between them. CDR3: CASSSGKGPGETQYF. CDR3 DNA sequence: TGTGCCAGCAGTTCTGGGAAGGGTCCGGGAGAGACCCAGTACTTC.

The rearrangement joins TRBV19 to TRBJ2-6; perhaps TRBD1 as D (6 bases). Trimming took 6 bases from V and 2 from J, leaving 8 bases between them. The germline V gene encodes CDR1 LNHDA and CDR2 SQIVND (reference sequence). CDR3 length: 14 amino acids. The CDR3 here is CASSGTTGANVLTF. The CDR3 DNA reads as TGTGCCAGTAGCGGGACAACTGGGGCCAACGTCCTGACTTTC.